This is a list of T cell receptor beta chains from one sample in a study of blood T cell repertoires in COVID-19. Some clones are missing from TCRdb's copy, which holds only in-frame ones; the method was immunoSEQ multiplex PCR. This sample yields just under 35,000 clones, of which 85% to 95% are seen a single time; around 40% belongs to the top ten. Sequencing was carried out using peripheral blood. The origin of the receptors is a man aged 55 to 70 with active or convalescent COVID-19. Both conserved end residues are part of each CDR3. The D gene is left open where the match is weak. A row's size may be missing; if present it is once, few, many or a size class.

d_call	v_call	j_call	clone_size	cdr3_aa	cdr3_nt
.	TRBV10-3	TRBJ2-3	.	CAISESTGRATDTQYF	TGTGCCATCAGTGAGTCGACTGGCCGAGCCACAGATACGCAGTATTTT
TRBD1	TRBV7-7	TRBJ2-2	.	CASSPGQVGNTGELFF	TGTGCTAGCAGCCCCGGACAGGTTGGGAACACCGGGGAGCTGTTTTTT
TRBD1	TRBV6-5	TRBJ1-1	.	CASRFITGADTEAFF	TGTGCCAGCAGGTTCATAACAGGGGCCGACACTGAAGCTTTCTTT
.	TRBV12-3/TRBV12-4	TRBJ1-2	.	CASSPGAGGVYTF	TGTGCCAGCAGCCCTGGGGCGGGGGGAGTCTACACCTTC
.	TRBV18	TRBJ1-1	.	CASSPPTNTEAFF	TGTGCCAGCTCACCACCGACTAACACTGAAGCTTTCTTT
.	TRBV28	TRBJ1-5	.	CASNSRRIQHF	TGTGCCAGCAACAGTAGAAGAATCCAGCATTTT
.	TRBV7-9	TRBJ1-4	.	CASSLARGREKLFF	TGTGCCAGCAGCTTAGCGCGCGGCCGTGAAAAACTGTTTTTT
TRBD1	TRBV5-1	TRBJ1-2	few	CASSLETGTGWGYTF	TGCGCCAGCAGCTTGGAAACTGGGACAGGGTGGGGCTACACCTTC
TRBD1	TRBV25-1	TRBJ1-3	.	CASSGYRDRGTGNTIYF	TGTGCCAGCAGTGGGTACCGGGACAGGGGAACGGGAAACACCATATATTTT
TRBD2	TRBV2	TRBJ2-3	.	CASSAGLAGGATDTQYF	TGTGCCAGCAGTGCGGGACTAGCGGGGGGGGCCACAGATACGCAGTATTTT
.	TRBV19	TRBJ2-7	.	CASSMTVGGGNEQYF	TGTGCCAGTAGTATGACGGTAGGAGGAGGCAACGAGCAGTACTTC
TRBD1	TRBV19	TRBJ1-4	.	CASSIQGAEKLFF	TGTGCCAGTAGTATTCAGGGGGCGGAAAAACTGTTTTTT
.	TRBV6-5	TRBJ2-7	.	CASSQTYEQYF	TGTGCCAGCAGCCAGACCTACGAGCAGTACTTC
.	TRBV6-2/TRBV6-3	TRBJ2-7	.	CASSYSLGTYNYEQYF	TGTGCCAGCAGTTACTCGCTTGGGACATACAACTACGAGCAGTACTTC
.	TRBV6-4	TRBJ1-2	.	CASSGTDGKNYGYTF	TGTGCCAGCAGTGGCACGGACGGGAAGAACTATGGCTACACCTTC
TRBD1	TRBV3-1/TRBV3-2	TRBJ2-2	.	CASRPGGINTGELFF	TGTGCCAGCAGGCCAGGGGGAATTAACACCGGGGAGCTGTTTTTT
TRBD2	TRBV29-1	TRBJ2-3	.	CSVVLAGGSTDTQYF	TGCAGCGTTGTCCTAGCGGGAGGTAGCACAGATACGCAGTATTTT
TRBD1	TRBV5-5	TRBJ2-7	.	CASSQGQGPREQYF	TGTGCCAGCAGCCAGGGACAGGGCCCTCGCGAGCAGTACTTC
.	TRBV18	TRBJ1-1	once	CASSPPSLEAFF	TGTGCCAGCTCACCACCATCACTTGAAGCTTTCTTT
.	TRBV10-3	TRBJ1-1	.	CAISQGTYTEAFF	TGTGCCATCAGTCAGGGGACCTACACTGAAGCTTTCTTT
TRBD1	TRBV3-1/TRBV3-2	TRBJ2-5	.	CASSETGTGDEETQYF	TGTGCCAGCAGCGAAACCGGGACAGGGGACGAAGAGACCCAGTACTTC
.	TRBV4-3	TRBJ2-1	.	CASSQEDLARNYNEQFF	TGCGCCAGCAGCCAAGAAGATTTAGCGCGAAACTACAATGAGCAGTTCTTC
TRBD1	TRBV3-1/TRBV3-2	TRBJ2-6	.	CASSQADPRGQGLSGSGANVLTF	TGTGCCAGCAGCCAAGCCGACCCCCGGGGACAGGGTCTGTCGGGCTCTGGGGCCAACGTCCTGACTTTC
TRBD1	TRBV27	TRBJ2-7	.	CASSPYTGGLNEQYF	TGTGCCAGCAGTCCCTACACAGGGGGCCTTAACGAGCAGTACTTC
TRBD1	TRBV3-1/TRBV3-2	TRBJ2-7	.	CASSQGTGASYEQYF	TGTGCCAGCAGCCAAGGGACAGGGGCTTCCTACGAGCAGTACTTC
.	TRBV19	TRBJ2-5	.	CASSLDQETQYF	TGTGCCAGTAGTCTCGACCAAGAGACCCAGTACTTC